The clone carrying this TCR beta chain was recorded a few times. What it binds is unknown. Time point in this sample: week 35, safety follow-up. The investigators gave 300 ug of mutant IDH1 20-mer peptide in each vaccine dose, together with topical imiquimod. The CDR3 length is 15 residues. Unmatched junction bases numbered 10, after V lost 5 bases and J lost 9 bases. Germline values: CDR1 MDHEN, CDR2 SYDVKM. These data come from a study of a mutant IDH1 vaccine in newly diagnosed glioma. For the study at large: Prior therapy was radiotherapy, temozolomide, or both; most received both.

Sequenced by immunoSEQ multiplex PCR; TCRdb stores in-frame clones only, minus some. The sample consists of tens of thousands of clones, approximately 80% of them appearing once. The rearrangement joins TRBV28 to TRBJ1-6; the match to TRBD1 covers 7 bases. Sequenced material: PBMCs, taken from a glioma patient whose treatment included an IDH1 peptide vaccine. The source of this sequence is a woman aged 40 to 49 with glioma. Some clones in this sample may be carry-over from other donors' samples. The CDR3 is CASSPPQDRASPLHF. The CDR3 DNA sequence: TGTGCCAGCAGTCCCCCCCAAGACAGGGCTTCACCCCTCCACTTT.